This record concerns one T cell receptor beta chain sequence. The data are from a study of PD-1 blockade in classical Hodgkin lymphoma. The time point is: cycle 4 day 1 (C4D1), after 6 weeks of nivolumab. Each of the patients experienced relapse following autologous stem cell transplantation, and their brentuximab vedotin exposure differed. The length of the CDR3 is 14 residues. Trimming cost V 3 bases and J 4 bases; bases outside gene matches: 4. Germline-derived CDR1 and CDR2 are MNHEY and SMNVEV (reference sequence). The data were produced by immunoSEQ multiplex PCR, yet TCRdb's version contains in-frame clones alone and is incomplete. The sample yields about 64,000 clones, less than 95% seen once.

This chain connects TRBV27 to TRBJ2-7, with 9 bases identical to TRBD1. This receptor was identified in a human donor with classical Hodgkin lymphoma. The sample was peripheral blood mononuclear cells (PBMCs), taken before the fourth cycle of nivolumab. The CDR3 reads CASSFGDRDYEQYF. In DNA form, the CDR3 reads TGTGCCAGCAGTTTTGGGGACAGGGATTACGAGCAGTACTTC.